The clone carrying this T cell receptor (beta chain) has only a few counts. The sample belongs to a study of T-cell memory formation after mild COVID-19. Overall study: Largely, the TCR clusters proved donor specific.

Between the trimmed V and J ends, which lost 4 bases and 3 bases, there was a span of 7 bases. The CDR3 covers 13 residues. Germline lookup yields CDR1 SEHNR and CDR2 FQNEAQ (reference sequence). Libraries for TCRalpha and TCRbeta carried sample barcodes and unique molecular identifiers via 5'RACE. TCRdb redid the calling of the 5' RACE reads with MiXCR, one entry per CDR3 protein. The table shows roughly 500,000 distinct CDR3 sequences, with roughly 22% occurring only once. Specimen: PBMCs or a T cell subset sorted from them (not recorded which). This TCR came from an adult woman who had mild COVID-19 (a few samples of this study predate the infection). Cell type and time point are not known. This chain links TRBV7-9 with TRBJ2-1; D is ambiguous. The CDR3 protein is CASSYGNYNEQFF. The DNA of the CDR3 is TGTGCCAGCAGCTATGGGAACTACAATGAGCAGTTCTTC. Full variable domain (missing parts from reference TRBV7-9 and TRBJ2-1): DTGVSQNPRHKITKRGQNVTFRCDPISEHNRLYWYRQTLGQGPEFLTYFQNEAQLEKSRLLSDRFSAERPKGSFSTLEIQRTEQGDSAMYLCASSYGNYNEQFFGPGTRLTVL.